The TCR beta chain described here comes from a study of blood T cell repertoires in COVID-19. Study overall: Acute-phase and convalescent COVID-19 samples originated in the United States, Italy and Spain. T cells, B-cell-depleted T cells, or PBMCs supplied cDNA or gDNA.

Germline CDR1 reads SEHNR; CDR2 reads FQNEAQ (reference sequence). CDR3 length equals 15 residues. V shed 6 bases and J 5 bases; nucleotides not matched to a gene: 6. Profiling relied on immunoSEQ multiplex PCR, and the TCRdb table lists in-frame clones only, not all of them. The sample includes around 300,000 clones, about four fifths seen only once; the top ten take around 3%. The TCR sequence derives from a man aged 25-40 years with active or convalescent COVID-19. The rearrangement links TRBV7-9 to TRBJ2-1; TRBD2 aligns across 11 bases. Material: peripheral blood. The CDR3: CASRPSGRNHNEQFF. The DNA of the CDR3 is TGTGCCAGCAGGCCTAGCGGGAGGAACCACAATGAGCAGTTCTTC.